This T cell receptor beta chain was obtained from a study of OX40 agonist ivuxolimab in advanced cancers. Study context: Patients were treated with ivuxolimab, an agonistic anti-OX40 (CD134) antibody. Patients achieving partial responses numbered three: one hepatocellular carcinoma case and two cutaneous melanoma cases.

The method was immunoSEQ multiplex PCR; TCRdb's version includes in-frame clones alone and lacks a portion of them. The table lists tens of thousands of clones, over 75% of them singletons, with over 2% in the top ten. Trimming at V came to 1 base and at J to 3 bases, leaving 2 bases not matched to a gene. The CDR3 runs 14 residues. Per germline, CDR1 SGHRS and CDR2 YFSETQ. Study observations and caveats: Blood T cells, both CD4+ and CD8+, expanded clonally by week 6 at 0.1 to 3.0 mg/kg.

On this clone: Its antigen is as yet unknown.

Sample: CD4+ or CD8+ T cells sorted from blood, taken in a trial of the OX40 agonist ivuxolimab. The sequence was obtained from an adult with an advanced solid tumor such as melanoma, head and neck, liver or kidney cancer. The chain carries TRBV5-1 and TRBJ2-3; 7 nucleotides agree with TRBD2. As DNA, the CDR3 is TGCGCCAGCAGCTTGACGCGGGGGACAGATACGCAGTATTTT. It is translated as CASSLTRGTDTQYF.